What follows are 8 T cell receptor beta chains derived from one specimen sequenced in a study of blood T cell repertoires in COVID-19. Using immunoSEQ multiplex PCR, the repertoire was profiled, and TCRdb retains in-frame clones only, with some absent. This table holds under 250,000 clones, roughly 89% found once. Sequencing used peripheral blood. These receptors all come from a man in his fifties or sixties who had recovered from COVID-19.

The CDR3 DNA reads TGTGCCAGCAGTTATGGGACTAGCGGGAACTCCTACAATGAGCAGTTCTTC. It codes for CASSYGTSGNSYNEQFF. The gene calls are TRBV6-2 or TRBV6-3 and TRBJ2-1, with TRBD2 identical over 13 bases. J lost 0 bases, V lost 3 bases, and 2 bases had no gene match. The CDR3 is made up of 17 amino acids. The germline gives CDR1 MNHEY, CDR2 SVGEGT.

V and J are TRBV30 and TRBJ2-5, with 8 bases that match TRBD2. The V segment lost 2 bases and the J segment 4 bases; nucleotides outside the gene matches: 9. CDR1 GTSNPN and CDR2 SVGIG come from the germline V gene (reference sequence). The CDR3 runs 15 residues. This CDR3 reads CAWSSEHGGGETQYF. CDR3 in DNA: TGTGCCTGGAGTTCAGAACACGGGGGGGGAGAGACCCAGTACTTC. Full variable domain (rest looked up from reference TRBV30 and TRBJ2-5): SQTIHQWPATLVQPVGSPLSLECTVEGTSNPNLYWYRQAAGRGLQLLFYSVGIGQISSEVPQNLSASRPQDRQFILSSKKLLLSDSGFYLCAWSSEHGGGETQYFGPGTRLLVL.

The chain combines TRBV11-2 with TRBJ2-5; perhaps TRBD2 as D (5 bases). This CDR3 is 11 amino acids long. Germline values: CDR1 SGHAT, CDR2 FQNNGV. Trimming removed 6 bases from V and 4 bases from J, with 6 bases in between. The DNA of the CDR3 is TGTGCCAGCAGTAGCGTAGAGACCCAGTACTTC. Its translation: CASSSVETQYF.

The gene calls are TRBV3-1 (or the pseudogene TRBV3-2) and TRBJ2-2; D is unresolved. V lost 3 bases to trimming and J lost 3 bases, with 8 bases between them. This CDR3 has 14 residues. Germline loops: CDR1 LGHDT, CDR2 YNNKEL (reference sequence). CDR3 sequence: CASSQSRYTGELFF. As DNA, the CDR3 is TGTGCCAGCAGCCAGTCCAGATACACCGGGGAGCTGTTTTTT.

The chain joins TRBV5-1 to TRBJ2-3; D gene unclear. This CDR3 has 15 residues. V dropped 1 base and J dropped 0 bases, with 9 bases sitting between them. Per the germline V gene, CDR1 is SGHRS and CDR2 is YFSETQ. CDR3 coding DNA: TGCGCCAGCAGCTTGCCTATCGCTAGCACAGATACGCAGTATTTT. Its translation: CASSLPIASTDTQYF. The variable domain in full, with the rest retrieved from reference TRBV5-1 and TRBJ2-3, is KAGVTQTPRYLIKTRGQQVTLSCSPISGHRSVSWYQQTPGQGLQFLFEYFSETQRNKGNFPGRFSGRQFSNSRSEMNVSTLELGDSALYLCASSLPIASTDTQYFGPGTRLTVL.

The chain joins TRBV11-3 to TRBJ2-3; 7 bases map to TRBD2. The CDR3 has 17 residues. V dropped 1 base and J dropped 2; count of bases not matched to a gene: 9. CDR1 and CDR2 (germline): SGHNT, YENEEA. The CDR3 loop is CASSLGVASGFTDTQYF. The CDR3 region has the DNA TGTGCCAGCAGCTTAGGCGTGGCTAGCGGTTTCACAGATACGCAGTATTTT.

This chain links TRBV2 with TRBJ1-1, with D tentatively TRBD1 (5 bases). This CDR3 has 11 residues. Trimming left V 4 bases short and J 6 bases short, with 6 bases between. Germline V gives CDR1 SNHLY, CDR2 FYNNEI. This chain's CDR3 is CASSGQPEAFF. The CDR3 bases are TGTGCCAGCAGTGGACAGCCTGAAGCTTTCTTT.

This clone has a single count. The chain links TRBV28 to TRBJ1-6; D unclear. The CDR3 is 14 amino acids. The ends were cut back, 4 bases at V and 10 bases at J, with 14 bases in the middle. Germline CDR1 is MDHEN and CDR2 is SYDVKM. CDR3 in amino acids: CASSSRGGRSPLHF. Here the CDR3 DNA reads TGTGCCAGCAGTTCCCGGGGTGGTAGGTCACCCCTCCACTTT.